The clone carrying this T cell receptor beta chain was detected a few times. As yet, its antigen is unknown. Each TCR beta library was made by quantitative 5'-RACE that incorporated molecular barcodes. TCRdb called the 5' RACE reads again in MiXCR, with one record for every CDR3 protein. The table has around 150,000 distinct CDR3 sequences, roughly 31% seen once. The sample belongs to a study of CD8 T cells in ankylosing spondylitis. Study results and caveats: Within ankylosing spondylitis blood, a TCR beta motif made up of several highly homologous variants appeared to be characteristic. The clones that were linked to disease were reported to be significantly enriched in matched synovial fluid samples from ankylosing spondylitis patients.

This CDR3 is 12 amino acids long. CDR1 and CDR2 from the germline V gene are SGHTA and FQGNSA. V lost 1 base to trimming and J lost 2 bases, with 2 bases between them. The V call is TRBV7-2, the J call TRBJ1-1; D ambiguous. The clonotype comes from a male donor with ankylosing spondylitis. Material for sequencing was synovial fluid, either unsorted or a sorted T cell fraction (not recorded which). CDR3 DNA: TGTGCCAGCAGCTTAGACAACACTGAAGCTTTCTTT. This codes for CASSLDNTEAFF. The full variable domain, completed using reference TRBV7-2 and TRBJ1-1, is GAGVSQSPSNKVTEKGKDVELRCDPISGHTALYWYRQSLGQGLEFLIYFQGNSAPDKSGLPSDRFSAERTGGSVSTLTIQRTQQEDSAVYLCASSLDNTEAFFGQGTRLTVV.